This passage covers 14 T cell receptor beta chains from one sample sequenced in a study of T cell responses to AZD1222 COVID-19 vaccine. The data were produced by immunoSEQ multiplex PCR, yet TCRdb's version contains in-frame clones alone and is incomplete. Among nearly 110,000 clones, around 91% were seen once, and the ten largest hold 20% to 25%. Sequencing used peripheral blood, obtained on day 0 of AZD1222 vaccination. These receptors were obtained from an adult in good health.

This chain uses TRBV7-2 with TRBJ2-2; tentatively, D is TRBD2 (6 bases). CDR1 and CDR2 from the germline V gene are SGHTA and FQGNSA. Trimming removed 1 base from V and 5 bases from J, with 17 bases in between. The CDR3 spans 17 residues. CDR3 residues: CASSLDRAAGRTGELFF. CDR3 nucleotide sequence: TGTGCCAGCAGCTTAGACCGGGCCGCGGGAAGGACCGGGGAGCTGTTTTTT. Full variable domain (missing parts from reference TRBV7-2 and TRBJ2-2): GAGVSQSPSNKVTEKGKDVELRCDPISGHTALYWYRQSLGQGLEFLIYFQGNSAPDKSGLPSDRFSAERTGGSVSTLTIQRTQQEDSAVYLCASSLDRAAGRTGELFFGEGSRLTVL.

The chain combines TRBV18 with TRBJ2-3; perhaps TRBD1 as D (6 bases). Germline V CDR1 and CDR2: KGHSH, LQKENI. The CDR3 totals 13 residues. The V end was cut by 2 bases, the J end by 8 bases, with 11 bases between. The CDR3 bases are TGTGCCAGCTCACCATTTACAGGGACTACGCAGTATTTT. It translates to CASSPFTGTTQYF.

The chain carries TRBV30 and TRBJ2-3; a weak D match, TRBD2 (7 bases). The CDR3 runs to 14 residues. V was trimmed by 5 bases and J by 2 bases, leaving 14 bases between them. CDR1 is GTSNPN, CDR2 SVGIG, per germline (reference sequence). CDR3 bases: TGTGCCTGGTTTCGGGGGGCAAACACAGATACGCAGTATTTT. Residues: CAWFRGANTDTQYF.

The V and J genes are TRBV5-6 and TRBJ2-6; D gene ambiguous. The CDR3 runs to 15 residues. Germline CDR1 is SGHDT and CDR2 is YYEEEE. The V and J ends lost 4 bases and 1 base respectively, with 9 bases between them. CDR3 residues: CASSGTESGANVLTF. CDR3 DNA: TGTGCCAGCAGCGGCACAGAGTCTGGGGCCAACGTCCTGACTTTC. Full variable domain (rest looked up from reference TRBV5-6 and TRBJ2-6): DAGVTQSPTHLIKTRGQQVTLRCSPKSGHDTVSWYQQALGQGPQFIFQYYEEEERQRGNFPDRFSGHQFPNYSSELNVNALLLGDSALYLCASSGTESGANVLTFGAGSRLTVL.

The chain couples TRBV21-1 to TRBJ2-4. TRBV21-1 represents a pseudogene. The CDR3 consists of 17 residues. The CDR3 DNA sequence: TGTGCCAGCAGCAAAGGGCAAAGGGTGTCAGCCAAAAACATTCAGTACTTC. This codes for CASSKGQRVSAKNIQYF.

This chain joins TRBV7-8 and TRBJ1-3; D remains unclear. The V and J ends lost 2 bases and 0 bases respectively, with 8 bases between them. CDR3 length equals 15 residues. From germline, CDR1 is SGHVS and CDR2 FQNEAQ. The CDR3 here is CASSLRWSSGNTIYF. The CDR3 DNA reads TGTGCCAGCAGCTTACGTTGGAGCTCTGGAAACACCATATATTTT.

This chain links TRBV27 with TRBJ2-5; TRBD1 might be the D (6 bases). Germline V gene lookup returns CDR1 MNHEY and CDR2 SMNVEV (reference sequence). The V and J ends lost 8 bases and 3 bases respectively, with 10 bases between them. This CDR3 comprises 12 residues. For the CDR3, the DNA is TGTGCCAGCGGTCGACAGGAAGAGACCCAGTACTTC. It yields the protein CASGRQEETQYF.

This chain uses TRBV15 with TRBJ2-5; 11 bases map to TRBD2. Losses at the gene ends were 3 bases for V and 4 bases for J; bases not matched to a gene: 7. From germline, CDR1 is LNHNV and CDR2 YYDKDF (reference sequence). The CDR3 length is 16 residues. The CDR3 DNA reads as TGTGCCACCAGCAGCCAGACTAGCGGGGTGGGAGAGACCCAGTACTTC. The encoded protein is CATSSQTSGVGETQYF.

The chain employs TRBV19 and TRBJ2-7, with 9 bases lining up with TRBD1. V trimming: 4 bases; J trimming: 2 bases; junction bases outside the gene matches: 3. Per germline, CDR1 LNHDA and CDR2 SQIVND (reference sequence). The CDR3 is 14 amino acids. CDR3 loop: CASSKGTGPYEQYF. CDR3 coding DNA: TGTGCCAGTAGTAAGGGGACAGGGCCCTACGAGCAGTACTTC.

The genes are TRBV5-1 and TRBJ2-7; D is uncertain. In germline, CDR1 is SGHRS, CDR2 YFSETQ. V lost 2 bases to trimming and J lost 2 bases, with 8 bases between them. This CDR3 is built from 13 residues. CDR3 sequence reads: CASSFGRTYEQYF. CDR3 in DNA: TGCGCCAGCAGCTTCGGCAGGACCTACGAGCAGTACTTC.

This clone was found once. This sequence joins TRBV3-1 (or the pseudogene TRBV3-2) and TRBJ2-2, with D unresolved. Germline values: CDR1 LGHDT, CDR2 YNNKEL (reference sequence). V shed 1 base and J shed 0 bases, with 6 bases lying between them. This CDR3 has 15 amino acids. CDR3 nucleotides: TGTGCCAGCAGCCAAGCCAACGCGAACACCGGGGAGCTGTTTTTT. This codes for CASSQANANTGELFF.

V usage is TRBV6-1 and J usage is TRBJ2-2; 8 bases map to TRBD2. From germline, CDR1 is MNHNS and CDR2 SASEGT. The CDR3 runs to 15 residues. After removal of 0 bases from V and 5 bases from J, the junction contained 2 bases not matched to a gene. The CDR3 nucleotides read TGTGCCAGCAGTGAAGCGCGGGGGGAAACCGGGGAGCTGTTTTTT. Protein product: CASSEARGETGELFF.

This chain connects TRBV24-1 to TRBJ1-4; D uncertain. CDR1 is KGHDR, CDR2 SFDVKD, per germline. The CDR3 has 19 residues. The germline V and J ends were trimmed by 0 bases and 0 bases, with 16 bases remaining between them. DNA for the CDR3: TGTGCCACCAGTGATTTGCCAGGTTTCAGGTCCTCAACTAATGAAAAACTGTTTTTT. Amino acid sequence: CATSDLPGFRSSTNEKLFF.

This clone appeared a few times. The V gene is TRBV11-2, the J gene TRBJ2-7, with D tentatively TRBD2 (7 bases). V was shortened by 3 bases and J by 3 bases, with 12 bases between the two germline ends. This CDR3 contains 14 residues. Germline CDR1 and CDR2: SGHAT and FQNNGV. CDR3 residues: CASSLGGGGYEQYF. The DNA of the CDR3 is TGTGCCAGCAGCTTGGGGGGAGGGGGCTACGAGCAGTACTTC.